Below are 30 T cell receptor beta chains sequenced from a single sample in a study of T cells after yellow fever vaccination. TCRdb processed the 5' RACE reads anew with MiXCR; each CDR3 protein has one entry. The sample shows a few hundred thousand distinct CDR3 sequences, around 10% of them seen only once. The material sequenced was PBMCs, taken on the day of the first yellow fever vaccination. The receptors stem from a man aged 18 to 30 who received the YFV17D yellow fever vaccine.

The V gene is TRBV28, the J gene TRBJ1-1, with TRBD1 matching over 7 bases. In germline, CDR1 is MDHEN, CDR2 SYDVKM. J lost 4 bases, V lost 6 bases, and 11 bases had no gene match. This CDR3 region has 15 residues. The CDR3: CASRTTGERITEAFF. The CDR3 DNA follows: TGTGCCAGCAGAACTACAGGGGAACGGATCACTGAAGCTTTCTTT.

Only a few counts were recorded for this clonotype. V is TRBV12-3 or TRBV12-4 and J is TRBJ1-4; 7 bases agree with TRBD1. This CDR3 is built from 12 residues. V was pared by 11 bases and J by 1 base, with 1 base of the junction left unmatched. For the CDR3, the DNA is TGTGCCTCAGGGGGAACTAATGAAAAACTGTTTTTT. Its protein product is CASGGTNEKLFF.

This clonotype occurred a few times. J is TRBJ2-2 and V is TRBV4-3, with D possibly called TRBD1 or TRBD2 (5 bases each). The V and J ends lost 0 bases and 2 bases respectively, with 16 bases between them. The CDR3 totals 18 residues. Germline values: CDR1 LGHNA, CDR2 YSLEER. The CDR3 reads CASSQEGPGATNTGELFF. The DNA for the CDR3 is TGCGCCAGCAGCCAAGAGGGCCCCGGGGCAACCAACACCGGGGAGCTGTTTTTT.

The V gene is TRBV7-7, the J gene TRBJ2-2; the D is unclear. The CDR3 spans 13 residues. Germline V gives CDR1 SSHAT, CDR2 FNYEAQ (reference sequence). V gave up 1 base and J gave up 6 bases, with 6 bases separating them. Here the CDR3 reads CASSLEAPGELFF. The CDR3 DNA sequence: TGTGCCAGCAGCTTAGAGGCTCCCGGGGAGCTGTTTTTT.

This clonotype has a handful of counts. The chain links TRBV7-9 to TRBJ1-1, with D hard to call. The CDR3 runs to 11 residues. Trimming shortened V by 8 bases and J by 5 bases, and 9 bases separated the two germline ends. CDR1 is SEHNR and CDR2 is FQNEAQ in the germline V gene (reference sequence). CDR3 sequence: CASVKWTEAFF. The DNA for the CDR3 is TGTGCCAGCGTTAAGTGGACTGAAGCTTTCTTT.

This clonotype was seen more than once but under ten times. Here the CDR3 DNA reads TGTGCCAGCAGCGATCGGACAGGGAACACCGGGGAGCTGTTTTTT. Encoded protein: CASSDRTGNTGELFF. This chain links TRBV9 with TRBJ2-2; 7 bases are shared with TRBD1. The CDR3 contains 15 residues. V lost 3 bases and J lost 1; bases outside the gene matches: 3. Germline assignment: CDR1 SGDLS and CDR2 YYNGEE. Full variable domain (outside the CDR3, taken from reference TRBV9 and TRBJ2-2): DSGVTQTPKHLITATGQRVTLRCSPRSGDLSVYWYQQSLDQGLQFLIQYYNGEERAKGNILERFSAQQFPDLHSELNLSSLELGDSALYFCASSDRTGNTGELFFGEGSRLTVL.

A few counts support this clonotype. The CDR3: CASSFGSYNEQFF. The CDR3, as DNA: TGTGCCAGCAGTTTTGGCTCCTACAATGAGCAGTTCTTC. The chain carries TRBV27 and TRBJ2-1; no reliable D call. Trimming stripped 3 bases from V and 0 bases from J, with 3 bases between. Germline CDR1 is MNHEY and CDR2 is SMNVEV (reference sequence). This CDR3 has 13 residues.

The rearrangement uses TRBV10-1 and TRBJ2-4; D possibly corresponds to TRBD1 (5 bases). V lost 3 bases to trimming and J lost 0 bases, with 9 bases between them. The CDR3 sequence is 15 residues long. In germline, CDR1 is WNHNN, CDR2 SYGVQD (reference sequence). As DNA, the CDR3 is TGCGCCAGCAGTGAAGGGGCTCCAGCCAAAAACATTCAGTACTTC. Protein sequence: CASSEGAPAKNIQYF.

This clonotype was observed many times. The CDR3 protein is CASSQVRQGGQPQHF. The DNA for the CDR3 is TGCGCCAGCAGCCAAGTTAGACAGGGCGGTCAGCCCCAGCATTTT. This rearrangement joins TRBV4-1 to TRBJ1-5, with 7 bases aligning to TRBD1. Germline V gives CDR1 MGHRA, CDR2 YSYEKL. With 1 base clipped from V and 6 bases from J, the junction kept 6 bases outside the gene matches. This CDR3 has 15 residues.

The rearrangement uses TRBV20-1 and TRBJ1-1; 8 bases are a match to TRBD1. The CDR3 loop spans 14 amino acids. V lost 3 bases to trimming and J lost 3 bases; unmatched junction nucleotides: 6. CDR1 and CDR2 from the germline V gene are DFQATT and SNEGSKA (reference sequence). The CDR3 spells CSASQTGEDTEAFF. The CDR3 nucleotides are TGCAGTGCTAGCCAGACAGGGGAGGACACTGAAGCTTTCTTT.

This clonotype occurred many times. The rearrangement joins TRBV6-6 to TRBJ1-2; D is ambiguous. Trimming cost V 6 bases and J 4 bases, with 12 bases left between them. This CDR3 region has 13 residues. Germline V gene data show CDR1 as MNHNY and CDR2 as SVGAGI (reference sequence). The CDR3 sequence is CASSDREIYGYTF. CDR3 bases: TGTGCCAGCAGCGACCGGGAGATCTATGGCTACACCTTC.

The rearrangement uses TRBV7-3 and TRBJ1-1; possible D gene TRBD1, 5 bases. The CDR3 loop spans 16 amino acids. The V end lost 5 bases, the J end lost 2 bases, and 18 bases lay between the germline ends. Germline CDR1 and CDR2: SGHTA and FQGTGA. The chain's CDR3 is CASSPRGGTRNTEAFF. The CDR3 nucleotides are TGTGCCAGCAGCCCACGGGGAGGGACGAGAAACACTGAAGCTTTCTTT.

This clonotype was counted a few times. The chain employs TRBV20-1 and TRBJ1-5, with unresolved D. Deletions cut 5 bases from V and 3 bases from J, with 11 bases between. This CDR3 region has 13 residues. Per germline, CDR1 DFQATT and CDR2 SNEGSKA (reference sequence). The CDR3, as DNA: TGCAGTGCTCCCCGGGCCCACAATCAGCCCCAGCATTTT. Translating gives CSAPRAHNQPQHF.

J is TRBJ2-5 and V is TRBV6-2 or TRBV6-3, with 11 bases lining up with TRBD2. The ends lost 8 bases at V and 2 bases at J; junction bases unmatched: 13. Germline V gives CDR1 MNHEY, CDR2 SVGEGT. This CDR3 is 17 amino acids long. This chain's CDR3 is CASGYSGGEHPQETQYF. In DNA, the CDR3 is TGTGCCAGCGGATATAGCGGGGGGGAACATCCTCAAGAGACCCAGTACTTC.

This clonotype was seen only a few times. The chain joins TRBV6-1 to TRBJ2-1, with TRBD2 matching over 8 bases. Germline V gene lookup returns CDR1 MNHNS and CDR2 SASEGT. The V gene end was trimmed by 6 bases and the J gene end by 4 bases; junction bases not matched to a gene: 8. The CDR3 runs to 15 residues. The CDR3, as DNA: TGTGCCAGCAGGTCCGGGGGGGGCTTTTACAATGAGCAGTTCTTC. It is translated as CASRSGGGFYNEQFF.

This chain joins TRBV7-3 and TRBJ2-3; D is possibly TRBD2 (5 bases). The CDR3 runs 17 residues. Looked up from germline, CDR1 is SGHTA and CDR2 is FQGTGA. V dropped 2 bases and J dropped 0 bases, with 15 bases sitting between them. The CDR3 sequence is CASSLGLAGTSTDTQYF. In nucleotides, the CDR3 is TGTGCCAGCAGCTTAGGGCTAGCTGGAACTAGCACAGATACGCAGTATTTT.

The chain is built from TRBV4-1 and TRBJ1-1; D may be TRBD1 (5 bases). The CDR3 sequence is 15 residues long. CDR1 MGHRA and CDR2 YSYEKL come from the germline V gene. V was trimmed by 1 base and J by 5 bases, leaving 14 bases between them. The CDR3 is CASSQAGAEGTEAFF. CDR3 coding DNA: TGCGCCAGCAGCCAAGCCGGGGCGGAAGGGACTGAAGCTTTCTTT.

This clonotype was recorded a few times. The V and J genes are TRBV6-2 or TRBV6-3 and TRBJ2-2; TRBD1 matches at 8 bases. Unmatched junction bases numbered 7, after V lost 4 bases and J lost 3 bases. This CDR3 is 16 amino acids long. From germline, CDR1 is MNHEY and CDR2 SVGEGT. The CDR3 region is CASSSQGAGHTGELFF. The CDR3 DNA follows: TGTGCCAGCAGTTCCCAGGGGGCCGGGCACACCGGGGAGCTGTTTTTT.

The chain is built from TRBV4-1 and TRBJ1-4; D call uncertain. The CDR3 sequence is 19 residues long. V shed 0 bases and J shed 0 bases, with 17 bases lying between them. CDR1 and CDR2 from the germline V gene are MGHRA and YSYEKL. This CDR3 is CASSQEGRRHSATNEKLFF. The CDR3 coding sequence is TGCGCCAGCAGCCAAGAAGGAAGGAGACACTCCGCAACTAATGAAAAACTGTTTTTT.

The chain combines TRBV10-1 with TRBJ2-3; maybe TRBD1 (6 bases). V was pared by 5 bases and J by 6 bases, with 12 bases between. The CDR3 extends over 13 amino acids. The germline CDR1 and CDR2 sequences are WNHNN and SYGVQD (reference sequence). The CDR3 spells CASSPQRGDTQYF. For the CDR3, the DNA is TGCGCCAGCAGTCCCCAAAGGGGGGATACGCAGTATTTT.

The chain is built from TRBV5-6 and TRBJ1-1, with TRBD1 as a possible D gene (6 bases). The CDR3 spans 12 residues. Germline V CDR1 and CDR2: SGHDT, YYEEEE. Trimming left V 4 bases short and J 8 bases short, with 12 bases between. CDR3 region: CASSPRDMEAFF. CDR3 DNA sequence: TGTGCCAGCAGCCCCCGGGACATGGAAGCTTTCTTT.

The rearrangement uses TRBV21-1 and TRBJ1-6. TRBV21-1 is shown as a pseudogene. The CDR3 length is 18 residues. CDR3 coding DNA: TGTGCCAGCAGCAAGAGGGGTTTAGCGGACCAGGTTGATTCACCCCTCCACTTT. It codes for CASSKRGLADQVDSPLHF.

This clonotype was seen only a few times. The chain carries TRBV3-1 and TRBJ1-6; 7 positions agree with TRBD1. The CDR3 covers 13 residues. After removal of 4 bases from V and 9 bases from J, the junction contained 3 bases not matched to a gene. The germline gives CDR1 LGHDT, CDR2 YNNKEL (reference sequence). CDR3 sequence: CASSLDRVSPLHF. In nucleotides, the CDR3 is TGTGCCAGCAGCCTAGACAGGGTTTCACCCCTCCACTTT.

As to this clonotype: Given a much more abundant clone one base away, this may be a read error. V and J are TRBV5-5 and TRBJ2-7; perhaps TRBD1 as D (5 bases). The germline V gene has CDR1 SGHKS and CDR2 YYEKEE (reference sequence). V was trimmed by 4 bases and J by 5 bases, leaving 13 bases between them. This CDR3 is built from 13 residues. The CDR3 DNA reads TGTGCCAGCAGCCCCGGGCGCAGGGACGAGCAGTACGTC. Translation: CASSPGRRDEQYV.

This clonotype was observed a handful of times. The rearrangement uses TRBV6-4 and TRBJ2-1; TRBD2 matches at 10 bases. The CDR3 is 19 residues long. After removal of 2 bases from V and 0 bases from J, the junction contained 10 bases not matched to a gene. The germline gives CDR1 MRHNA, CDR2 SNTAGT. As DNA, the CDR3 is TGTGCCAGCAGTGACGGAGCTAGCGGGGGCCCGAGCTCCTACAATGAGCAGTTCTTC. This sequence encodes CASSDGASGGPSSYNEQFF.

The genes are TRBV6-1 and TRBJ2-3; TRBD2 matches 11 bases. Germline V gene sequence: CDR1 MNHNS, CDR2 SASEGT. This CDR3 has 16 amino acids. The junction had 13 bases not matched to a gene; V was cut back by 8 bases and J by 6 bases. Here the CDR3 DNA reads TGTGCCAGCCGCCGGAGTAGCGGGGGGGCCTCGGATACGCAGTATTTT. This codes for CASRRSSGGASDTQYF.

The chain is built from TRBV7-8 and TRBJ2-2, with TRBD1 matching over 9 bases. The CDR3 runs 15 residues. CDR1 is SGHVS and CDR2 is FQNEAQ in the germline V gene. The V gene end was trimmed by 5 bases and the J gene end by 7 bases; junction bases not matched to a gene: 8. CDR3 DNA: TGTGCCAGCAGCCCTCGGGACAGGGCGAGCGGGGAGCTGTTTTTT. Protein sequence: CASSPRDRASGELFF. The full variable domain, with the rest looked up from reference TRBV7-8 and TRBJ2-2, is GAGVSQSPRYKVAKRGQDVALRCDPISGHVSLFWYQQALGQGPEFLTYFQNEAQLDKSGLPSDRFFAERPEGSVSTLKIQRTQQEDSAVYLCASSPRDRASGELFFGEGSRLTVL.

About this clonotype: This may be a read error, as it is one base from a much larger clone. The chain links TRBV12-3 or TRBV12-4 to TRBJ1-2; tentatively, D is TRBD1 (5 bases). The CDR3 length is 11 residues. CDR3 in amino acids: CASGLQDGYTF. Written as DNA, the CDR3 is TGTGCCAGCGGTTTACAGGATGGCTACACCTTC.

There are a few counts of this clonotype. V and J are TRBV13 and TRBJ1-4, with 9 positions matching TRBD1. Per the germline V gene, CDR1 is PRHDT and CDR2 is FYEKMQ (reference sequence). V gave up 2 bases and J gave up 5 bases; unmatched junction bases: 3. This CDR3 contains 15 residues. In DNA form, the CDR3 reads TGTGCCAGCAGCTTACGGGGACAGGGAAATGAAAAACTGTTTTTT. Protein sequence: CASSLRGQGNEKLFF.

This clonotype showed up many times. This CDR3 reads CATTPGPNYNEQFF. CDR3 bases: TGTGCCACCACCCCCGGTCCCAACTACAATGAGCAGTTCTTC. This chain uses TRBV25-1 with TRBJ2-1; D uncertain. This CDR3 is built from 14 residues. V lost 10 bases to trimming and J lost 3 bases, with 16 bases between them. Germline V gene sequence: CDR1 MGHDK, CDR2 SYGVNS. Drawing the rest from reference TRBV25-1 and TRBJ2-1, the complete variable domain is EADIYQTPRYLVIGTGKKITLECSQTMGHDKMYWYQQDPGMELHLIHYSYGVNSTEKGDLSSESTVSRIRTEHFPLTLESARPSHTSQYLCATTPGPNYNEQFFGPGTRLTVL.